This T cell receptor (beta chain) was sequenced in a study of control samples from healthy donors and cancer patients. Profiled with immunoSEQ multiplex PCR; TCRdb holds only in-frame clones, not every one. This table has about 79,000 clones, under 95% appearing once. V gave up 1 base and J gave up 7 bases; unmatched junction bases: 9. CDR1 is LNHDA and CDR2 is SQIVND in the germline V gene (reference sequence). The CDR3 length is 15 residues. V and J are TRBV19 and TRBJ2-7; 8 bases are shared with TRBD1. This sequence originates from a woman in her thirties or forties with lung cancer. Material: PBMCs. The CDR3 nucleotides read TGTGCCAGTAGTATAGGACAGGGGACACGAGGAGAGCAGTACTTC. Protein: CASSIGQGTRGEQYF.